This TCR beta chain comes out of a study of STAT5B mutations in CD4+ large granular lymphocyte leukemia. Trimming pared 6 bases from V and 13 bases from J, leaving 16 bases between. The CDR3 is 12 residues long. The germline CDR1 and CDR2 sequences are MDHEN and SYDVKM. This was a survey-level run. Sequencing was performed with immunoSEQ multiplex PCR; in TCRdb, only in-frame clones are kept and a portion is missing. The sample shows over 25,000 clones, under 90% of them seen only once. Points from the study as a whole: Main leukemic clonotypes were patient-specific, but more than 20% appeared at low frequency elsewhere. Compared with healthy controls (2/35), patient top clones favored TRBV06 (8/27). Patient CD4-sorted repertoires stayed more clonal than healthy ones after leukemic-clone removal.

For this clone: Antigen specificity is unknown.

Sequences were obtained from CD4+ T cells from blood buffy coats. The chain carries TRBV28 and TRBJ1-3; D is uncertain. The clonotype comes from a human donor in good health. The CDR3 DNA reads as TGTGCCAGCAGCCCTAGTTTTCGGCAGATATATTTT. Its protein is CASSPSFRQIYF.